This TCR beta chain was recovered during a study of cytomegalovirus exposure and HLA in healthy donors. Study-level findings and limits: Being productive about 90% or about 30% of the time was typical of most TCR beta V segments in an earlier analysis. Sequencing depth across donors, presence/absence analyses assumed, was roughly uniform. An ancestry cluster, one associated with Asian ancestry, reportedly showed fewer N-insertions than the approximately 700-donor mean in a later analysis.

The CDR3 length is 15 residues. From germline, CDR1 is MDHEN and CDR2 SYDVKM. Trimming left V 6 bases short and J 0 bases short, with 12 bases between. Concerning this clone itself: The antigen remains unidentified.

Primers: 60 Vbeta forward and 13 Jbeta reverse. Using immunoSEQ multiplex PCR, the repertoire was profiled, and TCRdb retains in-frame clones only, with some absent. This table holds roughly 110,000 clones, around three quarters found once. The clonotype was recovered from a woman aged 18-35 years in good health and CMV-seropositive. The chain combines TRBV28 with TRBJ2-4, with a tentative D call TRBD2 (5 bases). The sample taken for sequencing was PBMCs. The DNA of the CDR3 is TGTGCCAGCAGCTATGGGAGTCTAGCCAAAAACATTCAGTACTTC. Translation: CASSYGSLAKNIQYF.